Shown below are 9 T cell receptor beta chains from a single sample sequenced in a study of T cell changes during pregnancy in multiple sclerosis. The repertoire was sequenced with immunoSEQ multiplex PCR; TCRdb's copy has only in-frame clones and lacks some. The table lists 45,000 or so clones, 80% to 90% of them singletons, with 1.2% in the top ten. Sequenced material: CD4+ T cells from peripheral blood mononuclear cells, taken after pregnancy. The receptors come from a female donor with multiple sclerosis, enrolled in a pregnancy study.

The count of this clone is one. The rearrangement uses TRBV2 and TRBJ2-7, with D unclear. The CDR3 has 12 amino acids. CDR1 is SNHLY, CDR2 FYNNEI, per germline. The V gene lost 7 bases and the J gene lost 3 bases, with 10 bases spanning the gap. This CDR3 reads CASNQANYEQYF. For the CDR3, the DNA is TGTGCCAGCAATCAAGCTAACTACGAGCAGTACTTC.

The chain employs TRBV7-9 and TRBJ2-3, with TRBD2 matching over 9 bases. The CDR3 length is 14 residues. Germline-derived CDR1 and CDR2 are SEHNR and FQNEAQ (reference sequence). Trimming at V came to 4 bases and at J to 3 bases, leaving 2 bases not matched to a gene. The CDR3 nucleotides are TGTGCCAGCAGCTCCAGCGGGAGGACAGATACGCAGTATTTT. Amino acids: CASSSSGRTDTQYF.

The rearrangement joins TRBV19 to TRBJ2-7; 8 positions agree with TRBD1. Unmatched junction bases numbered 6, after V lost 3 bases and J lost 2 bases. Germline-derived CDR1 and CDR2 are LNHDA and SQIVND (reference sequence). The CDR3 runs to 15 residues. The CDR3 sequence: CASSIAGQGPYEQYF. CDR3 sequence (DNA): TGTGCCAGTAGTATCGCCGGACAGGGCCCCTACGAGCAGTACTTC.

The chain recombines TRBV29-1 with TRBJ2-7, with 7 bases that match TRBD1. V dropped 7 bases and J dropped 1; count of bases not matched to a gene: 1. CDR3 size: 11 residues. Germline CDR1 SQVTM, CDR2 ANQGSEA. CDR3 sequence: CSGQGSYEQYF. CDR3 nucleotides: TGCAGCGGACAGGGTTCCTACGAGCAGTACTTC.

The chain links TRBV4-3 to TRBJ2-2; tentative D call: TRBD1 (5 bases). The length of the CDR3 is 16 residues. Looked up from germline, CDR1 is LGHNA and CDR2 is YSLEER. V was trimmed by 6 bases and J by 5 bases, leaving 19 bases between them. CDR3 region: CASRERAGAGTGELFF. DNA for the CDR3: TGCGCCAGCAGGGAAAGGGCTGGGGCTGGTACCGGGGAGCTGTTTTTT.

This rearrangement joins TRBV7-2 to TRBJ1-2, with D hard to call. The germline V gene has CDR1 SGHTA and CDR2 FQGNSA. There are 12 residues in the CDR3. DNA of the CDR3: TGTTCTTCGGGAGGACGGAACTATGGCTACACCTTC. Translating it yields CSSGGRNYGYTF.

V and J are TRBV5-1 and TRBJ2-3; perhaps TRBD1 as D (6 bases). The length of the CDR3 is 14 residues. Trimming took off 2 bases at V and 6 bases at J, with 13 bases between the two ends. Germline CDR1 is SGHRS and CDR2 is YFSETQ. The CDR3 spells CASSLSTGYDTQYF. The CDR3 DNA follows: TGCGCCAGCAGCTTAAGTACAGGGTACGATACGCAGTATTTT. Combining the CDR3 with reference TRBV5-1 and TRBJ2-3 gives the whole variable domain KAGVTQTPRYLIKTRGQQVTLSCSPISGHRSVSWYQQTPGQGLQFLFEYFSETQRNKGNFPGRFSGRQFSNSRSEMNVSTLELGDSALYLCASSLSTGYDTQYFGPGTRLTVL.

The genes are TRBV7-9 and TRBJ1-1; TRBD1 matches 7 bases. The CDR3 is 16 residues long. The V and J ends lost 0 bases and 2 bases, in that order; junction bases with no gene match: 6. The germline gives CDR1 SEHNR, CDR2 FQNEAQ (reference sequence). The CDR3 reads CASSLATGLFNTEAFF. The CDR3 nucleotides are TGTGCCAGCAGCTTAGCGACAGGGCTATTTAACACTGAAGCTTTCTTT.

The V gene is TRBV5-1, the J gene TRBJ2-3; 8 bases align to TRBD1. CDR3 length: 15 amino acids. Germline V gene data show CDR1 as SGHRS and CDR2 as YFSETQ. V lost 5 bases to trimming and J lost 4 bases; unmatched junction nucleotides: 9. The CDR3 bases are TGCGCCAGCAGACGGACAGGGAACTGGGCAGATACGCAGTATTTT. Its protein product is CASRRTGNWADTQYF.